Included here is one TCR beta chain sequence, with context. The data derive from a study of blood T cell repertoires in COVID-19. Study-level background: COVID-19 samples collected from the United States, Italy and Spain covered acute and convalescent phases. PBMCs, B-cell-depleted T cells, or T cells were the source of the cDNA or gDNA that made up the material.

Per the authors' pipeline: The authors estimated nucleated cell counts from reference gene primer amplification. Sequencing was performed with immunoSEQ multiplex PCR; in TCRdb, only in-frame clones are kept and a portion is missing. Clone size and the V and J calls come from that table; the DNA yielded D and trimming. The table includes 150,000 to 200,000 clones, about 93% detected once. Trimming took off 4 bases at V and 0 bases at J, with 24 bases between the two ends. There are 19 residues in the CDR3. Germline V lookup: CDR1 SGHRS, CDR2 YFSETQ. The sequencing sample was made of peripheral blood. The J gene is TRBJ2-3, the V gene TRBV5-1; D perhaps matches TRBD2 (6 bases). This receptor was obtained from a woman aged 50 to 60 with acute or convalescent COVID-19. Here the CDR3 reads CASSRTPQRATQSTDTQYF. In nucleotides, the CDR3 is TGCGCCAGCAGCCGTACCCCCCAGCGGGCTACTCAAAGCACAGATACGCAGTATTTT. Variable domain in full (rest from reference TRBV5-1 and TRBJ2-3): KAGVTQTPRYLIKTRGQQVTLSCSPISGHRSVSWYQQTPGQGLQFLFEYFSETQRNKGNFPGRFSGRQFSNSRSEMNVSTLELGDSALYLCASSRTPQRATQSTDTQYFGPGTRLTVL.